This TCR beta chain stems from a study of blood T cells in healthy people across ages (dated by TCRdb to between 2014 and 2016). Broadly, across the study: In model experiments, template switching captured about one uniquely barcoded TCR beta cDNA molecule for every two T cells. Using deep sequencing normalized with unique cDNA molecular identifiers, the study measured how TCR beta repertoire diversity changes with age. Donors were grouped into four age groups: young (average approximately 15 years), middle-aged (over 35), aged (around 60) and long-lived (just over 80). Donors of different ages were randomly distributed across sequencing lanes to avoid experimental bias. The study analyzed two additional independent replicas of 1 million unique cDNA reads from the same blood draw for two donors, one aged 18 to 29 and one aged 80 or older. What the authors observed across the whole study: There was a strong correlation between observed TCR beta diversity and the percentage of naive T cells measured by flow cytometry. Because profiling used bulk unsorted PBMCs, naive and antigen-experienced compartments could not be compared conclusively. Compared with the aged group, more naive CD4+ T cells, fewer expanded clones and increased TCR diversity were shown by the long-lived group, suggesting age selection. Observed TCR beta diversity per million T cells fell roughly linearly with age, and a significant reduction was already apparent by age roughly 40. Estimates of total diversity based on one million sequenced T cells were regarded as lower bounds and as underestimates. Donor CMV infection status was unknown, potentially confounding age-related changes in expanded clonotypes.

The donors were roughly 40 Caucasian individuals from Russia, aged roughly 6 to 100 years, who were systemically healthy. Each donor gave about 9.8 milliliters of peripheral blood, drawn into EDTA-treated Vacutainer tubes. PBMCs were isolated by Ficoll-Paque density-gradient centrifugation, with at least 7 million obtained per sample. Trizol reagent was used to extract total RNA from PBMCs, with at least 6 micrograms per sample. For every donor, flow cytometry on a PBMC aliquot measured the percentage of naive CD45RAhigh/CD27high T cells. This clonotype appeared a few times. Its antigen is unknown. No base quality information exists; no much larger clone differs at one position. The library was made by 5' RACE. These reads were obtained on an Illumina HiSeq 2500. A second PCR of roughly 7 to 11 cycles was performed with a sample-barcoded 5' primer and a J-beta primer mix. A template-switch 5' adaptor carrying 12 random nucleotides introduced a unique molecular identifier onto each TCR beta cDNA molecule. Each sample yielded at least 2.5 million CDR3-containing paired-end reads. All of the RNA was converted into first-strand cDNA using the Mint cDNA synthesis kit, with a TRBC-specific oligonucleotide serving as the primer. Following uracil-DNA glycosylase treatment, all cDNA underwent a first 18-cycle PCR with the universal primers M1SS and BC2_uni_R. From the authors' description of their analysis: For normalization, 1 million high-quality reads were randomly selected from each sample, with every read carrying a distinct molecular identifier. Instead of being binned into consensus sequences, reads with shared molecular identifiers were discarded. MiTCR, with a Q25 quality threshold and the strictest error-elimination algorithm, was used for CDR3 identification, clonotype clustering and error correction. A nonparametric unseen species model using Euler transformation provided a lower-bound estimate of total TCR beta diversity. The raw public reads went through TCRdb reprocessing: fastp at Q25, MiXCR clone calling, in-frame beta chains kept. One record per CDR3 amino acid sequence lists the most common genes and DNA. These V and J calls rely on TCRdb rather than the paper's analysis. The sample table shows 2 million or so distinct CDR3 sequences, and roughly 49% are seen once. The ten largest clonotypes hold about 2.1% of the sample.

Sequenced material: blood. The TCR originated in a woman aged 40 to 49 in good health.

Read as DNA, the sequence is TGTGCCAGCAGCCAATTTCTAACGGGACAGGGTCGCTATGGCTACACCTTC. Its translation is CASSQFLTGQGRYGYTF. Here the chain combines TRBV14 and TRBJ1-2; the junction holds 9 bases that match TRBD1. The germline V end is reduced by 2 bases and the J end by 4 bases; junction bases left unmatched: 11. The CDR3 covers 17 residues, taking in both the cysteine and the phenylalanine. Only the CDR3 portion is preserved as DNA: 51 bases, with reading frame beginning at the first base. The germline V gene yields SGHDN for CDR1 and FVKESK for CDR2. Reference TRBV14 and TRBJ1-2 proteins supply the regions before and after the CDR3; the full variable domain is: EAGVTQFPSHSVIEKGQTVTLRCDPISGHDNLYWYRRVMGKEIKFLLHFVKESKQDESGMPNNRFLAERTGGTYSTLKVQPAELEDSGVYFCASSQFLTGQGRYGYTFGSGTRLTVV.